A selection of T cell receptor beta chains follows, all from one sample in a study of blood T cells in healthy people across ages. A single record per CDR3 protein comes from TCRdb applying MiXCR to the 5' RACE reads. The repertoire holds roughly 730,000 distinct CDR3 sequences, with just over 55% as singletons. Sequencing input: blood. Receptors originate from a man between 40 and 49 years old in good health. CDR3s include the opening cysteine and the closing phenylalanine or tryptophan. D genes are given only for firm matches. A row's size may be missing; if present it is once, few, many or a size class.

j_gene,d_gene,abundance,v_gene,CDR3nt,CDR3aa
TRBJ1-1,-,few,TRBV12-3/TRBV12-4,TGTGCCAGCAGTTTCCCCGGCGGTGAAGCTTTCTTT,CASSFPGGEAFF
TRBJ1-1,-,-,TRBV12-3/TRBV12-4,TGTGCCAGCAGTTTATCGGGCAAGGTTAAGTCAGCTTTCTTT,CASSLSGKVKSAFF
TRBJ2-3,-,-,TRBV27,TGTGCCAGCAGTTTACTCGGGGCGGGGAGCACAGATACGCAGTATTTT,CASSLLGAGSTDTQYF
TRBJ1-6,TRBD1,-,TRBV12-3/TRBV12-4,TGTGCCAGCAGTTTCGGGAATGGACAGGGTCTACATAATTCACCCCTCCACTTT,CASSFGNGQGLHNSPLHF
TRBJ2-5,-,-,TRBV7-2,TGTGCCAGCGCGTCTCGGGAGACCCAGTACTTC,CASASRETQYF
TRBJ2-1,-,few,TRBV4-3,TGCGCCAGCAGCCAAGGAGGGAGTATCAATGAGCAGTTCTTC,CASSQGGSINEQFF
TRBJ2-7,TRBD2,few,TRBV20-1,TGCAGTGCTAGACCGACTAGCGGGATCTACGAGCAGTACTTC,CSARPTSGIYEQYF
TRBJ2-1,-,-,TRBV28,TGTGCCAGCGGCCTCGGGACAACAAACAATGAGCAGTTCTTC,CASGLGTTNNEQFF
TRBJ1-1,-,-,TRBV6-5,TGTGCCAGCAGTCCACACAGGGTAAGGAACACTGAAGCTTTCTTT,CASSPHRVRNTEAFF
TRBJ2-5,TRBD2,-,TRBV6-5,TGTGCCAGCATGAGCGGGGGGCTGCAGTGGGCCCAGTACTTC,CASMSGGLQWAQYF
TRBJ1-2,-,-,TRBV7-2,TGTGCCAGCAGCCTAGGGACTTACCAAGAGACCCAGTACTATGGCTACACCTTC,CASSLGTYQETQYYGYTF
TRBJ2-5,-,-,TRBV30,TGTGCCTGGATGAGGGGGACCCTGGAGACCCAGTACTTC,CAWMRGTLETQYF
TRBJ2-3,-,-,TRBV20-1,TGCAGTGCTAGAGTACCGGACGGGGGCCCCACGGGTACGCAGTATTTT,CSARVPDGGPTGTQYF
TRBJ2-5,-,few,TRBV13,TGTGCCAGCAGTACCCGCGGGACTCTCCCAGAGACCCAGTACTTC,CASSTRGTLPETQYF
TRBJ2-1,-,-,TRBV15,TGTGCCACCAGCAGGGTGACAGTAGGTGAGCAGTTCTTC,CATSRVTVGEQFF
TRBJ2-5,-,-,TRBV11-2,TGTGCCAGCAGCATGGGGTGGGGCAGGGGGGAGGAGACCCAGTACTTC,CASSMGWGRGEETQYF
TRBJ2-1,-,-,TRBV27,TGTGCCACGAGACACCAGAGCTCCTACAATGAGCAGTTCTTC,CATRHQSSYNEQFF
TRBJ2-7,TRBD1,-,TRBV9,TGTGCCAGCAGCGCCGCCCGTACCGGGACAGGGTTTAACGAGCAGTACTTC,CASSAARTGTGFNEQYF
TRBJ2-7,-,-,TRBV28,TGTGCCAGCAGTCCCGGAGCAGGGACCTACGAGCAGTACTTC,CASSPGAGTYEQYF
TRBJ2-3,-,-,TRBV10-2,TGCGCCAGCAGGGACCCTCAACAGAACACAGATACGCAGTATTTT,CASRDPQQNTDTQYF
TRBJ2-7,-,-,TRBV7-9,TGTGCCAGCAGCTTAGAGCTGAGGGACTACGAGCAGTACTTC,CASSLELRDYEQYF
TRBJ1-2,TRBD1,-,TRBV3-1,TGTGCCAGCAGCCATCCCCGGGACAGGGGTCTCAATGGCTACACCTTC,CASSHPRDRGLNGYTF
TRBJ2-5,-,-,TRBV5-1,TGCGCCAGCAGCACCCAGACTCAAGAGACCCAGTACTTC,CASSTQTQETQYF
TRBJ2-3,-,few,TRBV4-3,TGCGCCAGCAGCCAAGTATGGAGCACAGATACGCAGTATTTT,CASSQVWSTDTQYF
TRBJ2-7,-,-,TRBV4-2,TGTTCCAGCAGCCGATGGACCTACGAGCAGTACTTC,CSSSRWTYEQYF